The clone carrying this T cell receptor (beta chain) was recorded once. The sample comes from a study of shared clonotypes between healthy human individuals. The CDR3 has 14 amino acids. Trimming left V 0 bases short and J 0 bases short, with 4 bases between. The germline V gene encodes CDR1 SGHKS and CDR2 YYEKEE (reference sequence). Sequenced by immunoSEQ multiplex PCR; TCRdb stores in-frame clones only, minus some. The repertoire holds fewer than 1.6 million clones, about 98.5% seen once, with approximately 0.4% in the top ten. The sequence was collected from a man in his thirties or forties in good health. The V and J genes are TRBV5-5 and TRBJ2-4; no reliable D call. The sequencing input was naive CD4+ T cells sorted from blood. Subset given: CD45RA+ positively selected. CDR3 residues: CASSLVVAKNIQYF. Written as DNA, the CDR3 is TGTGCCAGCAGCTTGGTTGTAGCCAAAAACATTCAGTACTTC.